This T cell receptor beta chain was sequenced during a study of blood T cell repertoires in COVID-19. Looking at the study overall: Sources were T cells, B-cell-depleted T cells, or PBMCs; the material itself was cDNA or gDNA.

The assay was immunoSEQ multiplex PCR, and TCRdb's table has in-frame clones only and misses some. The data hold fewer than 75,000 clones, with 80% to 90% observed a single time. What was sequenced was peripheral blood. This TCR was sampled from a man at least 80 years old with acute or convalescent COVID-19.

The CDR3: CASGPGTGGMGELFF. In nucleotides, the CDR3 is TGTGCCAGTGGCCCCGGGACAGGGGGCATGGGAGAGCTGTTTTTT. The V call is TRBV19, the J call TRBJ2-2; 12 bases are shared with TRBD1. This CDR3 is built from 15 residues. V lost 8 bases, J lost 11 bases, and 12 bases stayed unmatched. CDR1 and CDR2 (germline): LNHDA, SQIVND (reference sequence).